Listed below are T cell receptor beta chains from one sample, sequenced in a study of T cell responses to AZD1222 COVID-19 vaccine. Data came from immunoSEQ multiplex PCR; TCRdb stores just in-frame clones and leaves some out. The data hold about 130,000 clones, with about 93% observed a single time. The sample in question was peripheral blood, obtained on day 0 of AZD1222 vaccination. These receptors all stem from an adult in good health. Both conserved end residues are part of each CDR3. D genes are given only for firm matches. Some rows mark clone size as missing; the rest say once, few, many or name a class of expanded clone.

TRBJ1-2 - - TRBV7-3 CASSPSAANYGYTF TGTGCCAGCAGCCCCTCAGCGGCGAACTATGGCTACACCTTC
TRBJ1-1 - - TRBV12-5 CASGLVNTEAFF TGTGCTAGTGGTCTCGTGAACACTGAAGCTTTCTTT
TRBJ1-6 - - TRBV28 CASSLGHGSYNSPLHF TGTGCCAGCAGCCTAGGGCATGGCTCCTATAATTCACCCCTCCACTTT
TRBJ1-5 - - TRBV5-1 CASSLLGGDQPQHF TGCGCCAGCAGCTTGTTGGGGGGCGATCAGCCCCAGCATTTT
TRBJ2-5 - - TRBV5-1 CASSFGSVETQYF TGCGCCAGCAGCTTCGGGTCGGTAGAGACCCAGTACTTC
TRBJ2-3 - - TRBV6-5 CASRTQGSTDTQYF TGTGCCAGCAGAACACAGGGTAGCACAGATACGCAGTATTTT
TRBJ1-1 - - TRBV12-3/TRBV12-4 CASSFKSHTEAFF TGTGCCAGCAGTTTCAAAAGCCACACTGAAGCTTTCTTT
TRBJ1-1 TRBD1 - TRBV25-1 CASSGTGLNTEAFF TGTGCCAGCAGTGGGACAGGATTGAACACTGAAGCTTTCTTT
TRBJ2-1 - - TRBV7-3 CASSLTESRNNEQFF TGTGCCAGCAGCTTAACGGAGAGTAGAAACAATGAGCAGTTCTTC
TRBJ1-2 - - TRBV27 CASSLGGAYGYTF TGTGCCAGCAGTCTGGGGGGGGCATATGGCTACACCTTC
TRBJ2-3 TRBD2 - TRBV7-2 CASNLAGGRTDTQYF TGTGCCAGCAACCTAGCGGGGGGACGCACAGATACGCAGTATTTT
TRBJ2-3 - - TRBV10-3 CAISGRSGLDTDTQYF TGTGCCATCAGTGGACGATCGGGACTTGACACAGATACGCAGTATTTT
TRBJ2-7 TRBD2 - TRBV2 CASSKLAGGSNEQYF TGTGCCAGCAGTAAACTAGCGGGGGGTAGTAACGAGCAGTACTTC
TRBJ1-1 - - TRBV7-9 CASSHGENTEAFF TGTGCCAGCAGCCATGGAGAGAACACTGAAGCTTTCTTT
TRBJ1-2 TRBD1 - TRBV28 CASGGGQGFFGYTF TGTGCCAGCGGTGGGGGACAGGGGTTTTTCGGCTACACCTTC
TRBJ2-1 - - TRBV28 CASSWGGEQFF TGTGCCAGCAGTTGGGGTGGTGAGCAGTTCTTC
TRBJ1-1 - - TRBV12-3/TRBV12-4 CASSLRVRTEAFF TGTGCCAGCAGCCTCAGGGTTAGGACTGAAGCTTTCTTT
TRBJ1-1 - - TRBV19 CASRPRHNRVMNTEAFF TGTGCCAGTCGACCGAGACACAACAGGGTTATGAACACTGAAGCTTTCTTT
TRBJ2-1 - - TRBV15 CATSSGGNNEQFF TGTGCCACCAGCAGTGGGGGGAACAATGAGCAGTTCTTC
TRBJ2-5 - once TRBV19 CASSIGYQETQYF TGTGCCAGTAGTATTGGGTACCAAGAGACCCAGTACTTC
TRBJ2-3 TRBD1 - TRBV6-2/TRBV6-3 CASSSRQGGTDTQYF TGTGCCAGCAGTTCGCGACAGGGCGGCACAGATACGCAGTATTTT
TRBJ2-1 TRBD2 - TRBV5-1 CASSLGLAGGNEQFF TGCGCCAGCAGCTTAGGACTAGCGGGGGGGAATGAGCAGTTCTTC
TRBJ1-2 - - TRBV2 CASSVLSSAENYGYTF TGTGCCAGCAGTGTGCTATCGTCAGCGGAAAACTATGGCTACACCTTC
TRBJ2-3 - - TRBV15 CATSTYYGSARDTQYF TGTGCCACCAGCACGTACTACGGGTCGGCCAGGGATACGCAGTATTTT
TRBJ2-1 TRBD2 - TRBV19 CASSIAGGLAENNEQFF TGTGCCAGTAGTATAGCCGGGGGACTAGCGGAAAACAATGAGCAGTTCTTC
TRBJ2-7 TRBD1 - TRBV7-9 CASTEGWTGGSYEQYF TGTGCCAGCACCGAAGGATGGACAGGGGGCTCCTACGAGCAGTACTTC
TRBJ1-6 - - TRBV10-3 CASRQPNSPLHF TGTGCCAGCCGACAGCCCAATTCACCCCTCCACTTT
TRBJ1-3 TRBD1 - TRBV2 CASSPLGQGATGNTIYF TGTGCCAGCAGTCCTCTGGGACAGGGGGCGACTGGAAACACCATATATTTT
TRBJ1-5 - - TRBV7-9 CASSSEGDLAQPQHF TGTGCCAGCAGCTCCGAAGGGGACCTGGCTCAGCCCCAGCATTTT
TRBJ2-5 - - TRBV14 CASSQEVGLETQYF TGTGCCAGCAGCCAAGAGGTGGGATTGGAGACCCAGTACTTC
TRBJ1-6 TRBD1 - TRBV19 CASSRTGDFSPLHF TGTGCCAGTAGTCGAACAGGGGATTTTTCACCCCTCCACTTT
TRBJ1-5 - - TRBV6-5 CASSYYIVLYQPQHF TGTGCCAGCAGTTATTATATAGTTCTGTATCAGCCCCAGCATTTT
TRBJ1-6 - - TRBV7-9 CASSFSDSPLHF TGTGCCAGCAGCTTCTCGGATTCACCCCTCCACTTT
TRBJ1-2 - - TRBV6-5 CASRGVLTAGYTF TGTGCCAGCAGGGGTGTTCTGACGGCAGGCTACACCTTC
TRBJ2-1 - - TRBV4-1 CASSQDASINEQFF TGCGCCAGCAGCCAAGATGCTAGCATCAATGAGCAGTTCTTC
TRBJ2-2 - - TRBV7-8 CASSPSRGTGELFF TGTGCCAGCAGCCCGTCGAGGGGCACCGGGGAGCTGTTTTTT
TRBJ1-1 - - TRBV6-5 CASSSGVGTEAFF TGTGCCAGCAGTTCAGGGGTGGGCACTGAAGCTTTCTTT
TRBJ2-1 - many TRBV6-4 CASSDSSYNEQFF TGTGCCAGCAGTGACAGCTCCTACAATGAGCAGTTCTTC
TRBJ1-2 - once TRBV6-6 CASSYLRENGYTF TGTGCCAGCAGTTATCTCAGGGAGAATGGCTACACCTTC
TRBJ1-2 - once TRBV27 CASSGIGEGGYTF TGTGCCAGCAGTGGGATTGGAGAGGGAGGCTACACCTTC
TRBJ1-1 - - TRBV10-3 CAITASRFTEAFF TGTGCCATCACTGCTTCCCGTTTCACTGAAGCTTTCTTT
TRBJ2-3 - - TRBV3-1/TRBV3-2 CASSQYGEMQYF TGTGCCAGCAGCCAATATGGGGAGATGCAGTATTTT
TRBJ2-1 TRBD1 - TRBV5-1 CASSPQGDNEQFF TGCGCCAGCAGCCCACAGGGGGACAATGAGCAGTTCTTC